This T cell receptor (beta chain) was documented in a study of tumor-infiltrating lymphocytes in primary liver carcinoma. Study as a whole: Patients included men and women of 30 to 69 years. Study-wide results and limits: Merely about 7.5-25% of top clones occurred in all five tumor regions. Tumor-adjacent and tumor-blood pairs showed less overlap than tumor region pairs.

Concerning this clonotype: Antigen: not known.

The CDR3 loop spans 13 amino acids. Germline CDR1 WSHSY, CDR2 SAAADI. With 6 bases removed from V and 0 bases from J, the gap between germline ends came to 8 bases. It was from 20-30 mg of unsorted bulk tissue that RNA and DNA were co-extracted. Surgical resection treated primary liver carcinoma in the patients. From 400 to 500 ng total RNA, TCR beta cDNA was generated with a primer in the constant region. Modified slightly, ARM-PCR produced TCR beta libraries over three nested multiplex PCR rounds. TRBV1-TRBV30 forward primers and a C-beta reverse primer were used in the first two PCR rounds, which each ran for approximately 10 cycles. From the multiplex PCR reads, TCRdb called clonotypes with MiXCR, one entry per CDR3 protein. This table holds roughly 70,000 distinct CDR3 sequences, over 60% found once.

The clonotype was recovered from a middle-aged man with primary liver carcinoma and hepatitis B virus infection. The sequencing sample was made of liver tumor tissue from sampling region 4. Stated subset: tumor region T4, right-lateral pole. This chain connects TRBV10-2 to TRBJ1-1; weak D call: TRBD1 (5 bases). This CDR3 reads CASRLTVNTEAFF. The CDR3 DNA reads as TGCGCCAGCAGATTGACAGTGAACACTGAAGCTTTCTTT.